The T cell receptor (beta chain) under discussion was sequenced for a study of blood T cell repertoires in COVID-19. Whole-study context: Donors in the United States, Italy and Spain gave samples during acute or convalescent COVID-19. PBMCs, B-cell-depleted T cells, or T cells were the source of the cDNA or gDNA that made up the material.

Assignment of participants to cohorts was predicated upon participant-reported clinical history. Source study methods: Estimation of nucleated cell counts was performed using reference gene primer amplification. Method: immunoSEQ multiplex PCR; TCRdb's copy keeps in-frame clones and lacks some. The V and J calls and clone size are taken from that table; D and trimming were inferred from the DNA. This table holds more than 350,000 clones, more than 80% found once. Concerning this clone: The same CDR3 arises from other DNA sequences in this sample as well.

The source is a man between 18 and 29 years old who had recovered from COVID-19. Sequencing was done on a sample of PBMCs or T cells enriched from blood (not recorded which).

CDR3 sequence: CASSVDRGADTQYF. The CDR3 DNA reads TGTGCCAGCAGCGTAGACAGGGGCGCAGATACGCAGTATTTT. This chain uses TRBV9 with TRBJ2-3, with 7 bases that match TRBD1. The germline CDR1 and CDR2 sequences are SGDLS and YYNGEE. The CDR3 loop spans 14 amino acids. V shed 0 bases, J shed 4 bases, and the junction held 2 bases outside the gene matches.